This entry lists 27 T cell receptor beta chains sequenced from one sample in a study of CD8 T cells in ankylosing spondylitis. TCRdb ran MiXCR on the 5' RACE reads and lists one entry per CDR3 protein. Here the sample spans about 250,000 distinct CDR3 sequences, roughly a third being singletons. Material: blood, either unsorted or a sorted T cell fraction (not recorded which). The receptors stem from a male donor with ankylosing spondylitis or in good health (not recorded which).

Only a few counts were recorded for this clonotype. The J gene is TRBJ1-5, the V gene TRBV7-9; no reliable D call. Germline CDR1 SEHNR, CDR2 FQNEAQ (reference sequence). V gave up 1 base and J gave up 5 bases, with 6 bases separating them. The CDR3 is made up of 13 amino acids. CDR3 nucleotide sequence: TGTGCCAGCAGCTTAGGACCGGATCAGCCCCAGCATTTT. It encodes CASSLGPDQPQHF. The full variable domain, rest sourced from reference TRBV7-9 and TRBJ1-5, is DTGVSQNPRHKITKRGQNVTFRCDPISEHNRLYWYRQTLGQGPEFLTYFQNEAQLEKSRLLSDRFSAERPKGSFSTLEIQRTEQGDSAMYLCASSLGPDQPQHFGDGTRLSIL.

This clonotype was counted between two and nine times. The J gene is TRBJ2-5, the V gene TRBV5-6, with 8 bases matching TRBD1. Germline loops: CDR1 SGHDT, CDR2 YYEEEE. Trimming cost V 2 bases and J 3 bases; bases outside gene matches: 3. CDR3 length: 14 residues. Here the CDR3 reads CASSFGQGEETQYF. In nucleotides, the CDR3 is TGTGCCAGCAGCTTCGGACAGGGTGAAGAGACCCAGTACTTC.

This clonotype turned up a few times. This sequence joins TRBV7-6 and TRBJ1-1; TRBD1 might be the D (5 bases). V shed 6 bases and J shed 0 bases, with 11 bases lying between them. Germline V gene lookup returns CDR1 SGHVS and CDR2 FNYEAQ. The CDR3 length is 14 residues. The CDR3 sequence: CASSPRGMNTEAFF. The CDR3 region has the DNA TGTGCCAGCAGTCCGCGGGGGATGAACACTGAAGCTTTCTTT.

The CDR3 sequence is CASSYLRPTGSGANVLTF. The CDR3 DNA reads as TGTGCCAGCAGTTATTTACGCCCCACCGGGTCGGGGGCCAACGTCCTGACTTTC. The J gene is TRBJ2-6, the V gene TRBV6-5, with unresolved D. This CDR3 spans 18 amino acids. Trimming took off 3 bases at V and 4 bases at J, with 19 bases between the two ends. CDR1 is MNHEY and CDR2 is SVGAGI in the germline V gene.

The CDR3 reads CATDGENTGELFF. The DNA for the CDR3 is TGTGCCACCGACGGGGAGAACACCGGGGAGCTGTTTTTT. This chain connects TRBV15 to TRBJ2-2, with D perhaps TRBD2 (5 bases). The germline gives CDR1 LNHNV, CDR2 YYDKDF (reference sequence). This CDR3 region has 13 residues. With 8 bases removed from V and 1 base from J, the gap between germline ends came to 8 bases.

In this sample, this clonotype turned up a few times. The chain uses TRBV15 and TRBJ2-7; 7 positions match TRBD2. Germline CDR1 reads LNHNV; CDR2 reads YYDKDF (reference sequence). The CDR3 covers 15 residues. J gave up 1 base and V 0 bases, and 3 bases lay outside the gene matches. CDR3 sequence (DNA): TGTGCCACCAGCAGAGATGTGGGGGGGTCCTACGAGCAGTACTTC. Translating gives CATSRDVGGSYEQYF.

The V gene is TRBV5-1, the J gene TRBJ2-7; TRBD2 might be the D (6 bases). The CDR3 runs to 15 residues. Trimming shortened V by 0 bases and J by 1 base, and 11 bases separated the two germline ends. The germline V gene encodes CDR1 SGHRS and CDR2 YFSETQ. CDR3 residues: CASSLGGVGSYEQYF. CDR3 coding DNA: TGCGCCAGCAGCTTGGGCGGGGTTGGATCCTACGAGCAGTACTTC. The full variable domain, rest sourced from reference TRBV5-1 and TRBJ2-7, is KAGVTQTPRYLIKTRGQQVTLSCSPISGHRSVSWYQQTPGQGLQFLFEYFSETQRNKGNFPGRFSGRQFSNSRSEMNVSTLELGDSALYLCASSLGGVGSYEQYFGPGTRLTVT.

This sequence joins TRBV10-2 and TRBJ2-7; 7 bases fit TRBD1. CDR1 WSHSY and CDR2 SAAADI come from the germline V gene. The CDR3 runs 13 residues. Unmatched junction bases numbered 6, after V lost 7 bases and J lost 3 bases. The CDR3 DNA sequence: TGCGCCAGCACCCGGGACAGTTTCTACGAGCAGTACTTC. Translated: CASTRDSFYEQYF.

This chain joins TRBV7-2 and TRBJ2-3; 7 positions match TRBD1. The CDR3 runs 16 residues. Germline CDR1 is SGHTA and CDR2 is FQGNSA. The V gene end was trimmed by 3 bases and the J gene end by 4 bases; junction bases not matched to a gene: 10. CDR3 DNA sequence: TGTGCCAGCAGCTTGTCGACAGGGTCTATCCCAGATACGCAGTATTTT. Translated: CASSLSTGSIPDTQYF.

This chain joins TRBV20-1 and TRBJ2-3; TRBD2 matches 11 bases. Per germline, CDR1 DFQATT and CDR2 SNEGSKA (reference sequence). This CDR3 has 14 amino acids. The V and J ends lost 1 base and 10 bases, in that order; junction bases with no gene match: 7. The CDR3 protein is CSARGTSGSKAQYF. The CDR3 nucleotides read TGCAGTGCTAGAGGGACTAGCGGGTCCAAAGCGCAGTATTTT.

The gene calls are TRBV5-5 and TRBJ2-2, with 8 bases matching TRBD2. The germline V gene encodes CDR1 SGHKS and CDR2 YYEKEE (reference sequence). The CDR3 totals 17 residues. V dropped 1 base and J dropped 3; count of bases not matched to a gene: 8. CDR3 in DNA: TGTGCCAGCAGCTTGATTGGGCGGGGGGCGGACACCGGGGAGCTGTTTTTT. Translated: CASSLIGRGADTGELFF. The variable domain in full, completed from reference TRBV5-5 and TRBJ2-2, reads DAGVTQSPTHLIKTRGQQVTLRCSPISGHKSVSWYQQVLGQGPQFIFQYYEKEERGRGNFPDRFSARQFPNYSSELNVNALLLGDSALYLCASSLIGRGADTGELFFGEGSRLTVL.

The chain couples TRBV12-3 or TRBV12-4 to TRBJ2-3; D may be TRBD2 (5 bases). The germline V and J ends were trimmed by 5 bases and 1 base, with 16 bases remaining between them. The CDR3 contains 16 residues. CDR3 amino acids: CASSTGEGTGTDTQYF. DNA of the CDR3: TGTGCCAGCAGTACTGGCGAGGGCACGGGCACAGATACGCAGTATTTT.

This sequence joins TRBV5-1 and TRBJ2-3; the match to TRBD2 covers 10 bases. Germline values: CDR1 SGHRS, CDR2 YFSETQ. Germline trimming cut 4 bases from V and 2 bases from J; bases unmatched to any gene: 10. The CDR3 length is 17 residues. CDR3 DNA sequence: TGCGCCAGCAGCCACGGGCTAGCGGGGGATGACACAGATACGCAGTATTTT. Translated: CASSHGLAGDDTDTQYF.

The rearrangement links TRBV7-3 to TRBJ2-7, with TRBD1 identical over 7 bases. The V gene end was trimmed by 5 bases and the J gene end by 3 bases; junction bases not matched to a gene: 4. The CDR3 has 13 amino acids. The V gene's germline CDR1 is SGHTA and CDR2 FQGTGA. The CDR3 protein is CASSQDRDYEQYF. CDR3 sequence (DNA): TGTGCCAGCAGCCAAGACAGGGACTACGAGCAGTACTTC.

This clonotype was recorded at least ten times. The rearrangement joins TRBV5-1 to TRBJ2-4; D not resolved. CDR1 SGHRS and CDR2 YFSETQ come from the germline V gene. This CDR3 region has 14 residues. The germline V and J ends were trimmed by 4 bases and 1 base, with 9 bases remaining between them. The CDR3 bases are TGCGCCAGCAGCCCGGAGTGGGCCAAAAACATTCAGTACTTC. It specifies CASSPEWAKNIQYF.

V and J are TRBV20-1 and TRBJ2-7; a weak D match, TRBD1 (6 bases). The CDR3 covers 13 residues. CDR1 and CDR2 (germline): DFQATT, SNEGSKA (reference sequence). The ends were cut back, 0 bases at V and 5 bases at J, with 11 bases in the middle. The CDR3 spells CSARDFWGHEQYF. The CDR3 nucleotides read TGCAGTGCTAGAGATTTCTGGGGGCACGAGCAGTACTTC.

This clonotype came up a few times. The gene calls are TRBV5-5 and TRBJ2-5, with D maybe TRBD1 (7 bases). Germline V gene lookup returns CDR1 SGHKS and CDR2 YYEKEE (reference sequence). The CDR3 spans 15 residues. The V and J ends lost 6 bases and 4 bases respectively, with 19 bases between them. CDR3 nucleotide sequence: TGTGCCAGCACCACGGGTGCAGGGGGGAGAGAGACCCAGTACTTC. Translated: CASTTGAGGRETQYF.

This clonotype occurred many times. V and J are TRBV7-6 and TRBJ2-5; no clear D. The CDR3 sequence is 16 residues long. Looked up from germline, CDR1 is SGHVS and CDR2 is FNYEAQ. Trimming cost V 2 bases and J 2 bases, with 15 bases left between them. Written as DNA, the CDR3 is TGTGCCAGCAGCTTAAATTCCCCCGGTTTACAAGAGACCCAGTACTTC. Encoded protein: CASSLNSPGLQETQYF.

The chain joins TRBV20-1 to TRBJ1-2, with D possibly being TRBD1 (6 bases). This CDR3 comprises 13 residues. Germline-derived CDR1 and CDR2 are DFQATT and SNEGSKA (reference sequence). The CDR3 region has the DNA TGCAGGCCGAACTCGGCAGGGGAGGATGGCTACACCTTC. Its protein is CRPNSAGEDGYTF.

There are a few counts of this clonotype. The chain carries TRBV10-3 and TRBJ2-1, with no clear D. CDR1 ENHRY and CDR2 SYGVKD come from the germline V gene. This CDR3 contains 15 residues. V lost 0 bases, J lost 6 bases, and 12 bases lay in between. The CDR3 region has the DNA TGTGCCATCAGTGAGTCGAAGCAGGTCGGCAATGAGCAGTTCTTC. Translation: CAISESKQVGNEQFF.

This clonotype has only a few counts. The chain recombines TRBV20-1 with TRBJ2-7, with TRBD2 matching over 8 bases. The CDR3 is made up of 14 amino acids. Losses at the gene ends were 1 base for V and 3 bases for J; bases not matched to a gene: 5. Germline CDR1 is DFQATT and CDR2 is SNEGSKA (reference sequence). The chain's CDR3 is CSARAPSGYYEQYF. CDR3 in DNA: TGCAGTGCTAGAGCCCCTAGCGGGTACTACGAGCAGTACTTC.

This clonotype has only a few counts. This chain connects TRBV19 to TRBJ2-5, with TRBD2 matching over 10 bases. Germline CDR1 and CDR2: LNHDA and SQIVND (reference sequence). This CDR3 is built from 15 residues. Losses at the gene ends were 2 bases for V and 5 bases for J; bases not matched to a gene: 5. Written as DNA, the CDR3 is TGTGCCAGTAGTATACTAGCGGGGGATTGGGAGACCCAGTACTTC. Residues: CASSILAGDWETQYF.

This clonotype was observed a few times. The chain joins TRBV5-1 to TRBJ2-7; the match to TRBD2 covers 7 bases. Germline values: CDR1 SGHRS, CDR2 YFSETQ. J was trimmed by 4 bases and V by 3 bases; bases with no gene match: 4. The CDR3 has 13 residues. The CDR3 is CASSSQGGYEQYF. In DNA form, the CDR3 reads TGCGCCAGCAGCTCGCAGGGAGGGTACGAGCAGTACTTC.

This chain uses TRBV24-1 with TRBJ2-3; 7 bases line up with TRBD1. The germline CDR1 and CDR2 sequences are KGHDR and SFDVKD. The length of the CDR3 is 15 residues. The V and J ends lost 2 bases and 4 bases, in that order; junction bases with no gene match: 5. CDR3: CATSDSGTESDTQYF. CDR3 coding DNA: TGTGCCACCAGTGATTCTGGGACAGAGTCAGATACGCAGTATTTT.

This clonotype has just a few counts. The chain is built from TRBV3-1 and TRBJ2-5; D could derive from TRBD1 or TRBD2 (5 bases each). Between the trimmed V and J ends, which lost 0 bases and 6 bases, there was a span of 17 bases. The CDR3 has 16 residues. Looked up from germline, CDR1 is LGHDT and CDR2 is YNNKEL (reference sequence). In DNA, the CDR3 is TGTGCCAGCAGCCAAGATCTTGGACCCCAGGGACAGACCCAGTACTTC. Translated: CASSQDLGPQGQTQYF.

The chain recombines TRBV10-3 with TRBJ2-1; 11 bases match TRBD2. The CDR3 loop spans 15 amino acids. V was pared by 6 bases and J by 12 bases, with 13 bases of the junction left unmatched. Per the germline V gene, CDR1 is ENHRY and CDR2 is SYGVKD. The CDR3 nucleotides read TGTGCCATCAGGGGGGGGGGACTAGCGGCGCAGGGGCAGTTCTTC. It is translated as CAIRGGGLAAQGQFF.

The V gene is TRBV6-1, the J gene TRBJ2-3; D may be TRBD1 or TRBD2 (5 bases each). The CDR3 consists of 15 residues. Trimming pared 8 bases from V and 4 bases from J, leaving 19 bases between. Germline assignment: CDR1 MNHNS and CDR2 SASEGT. The CDR3 DNA sequence: TGTGCCAGCTTCGGAACTAGTCGAGGGGCAGATACGCAGTATTTT. It yields the protein CASFGTSRGADTQYF.